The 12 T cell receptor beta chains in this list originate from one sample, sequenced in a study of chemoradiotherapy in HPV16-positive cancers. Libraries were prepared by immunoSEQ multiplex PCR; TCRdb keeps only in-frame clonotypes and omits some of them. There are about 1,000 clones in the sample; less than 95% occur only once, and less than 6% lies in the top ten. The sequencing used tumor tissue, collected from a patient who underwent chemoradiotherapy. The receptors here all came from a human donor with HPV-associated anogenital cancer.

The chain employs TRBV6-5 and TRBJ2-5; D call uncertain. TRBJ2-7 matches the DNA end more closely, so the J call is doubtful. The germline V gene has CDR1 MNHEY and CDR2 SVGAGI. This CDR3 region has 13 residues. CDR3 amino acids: CASSYSDGYEQYF. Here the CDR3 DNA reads TGTGCCAGCAGTTACTCGGACGGCTACGAGCAGTACTTC.

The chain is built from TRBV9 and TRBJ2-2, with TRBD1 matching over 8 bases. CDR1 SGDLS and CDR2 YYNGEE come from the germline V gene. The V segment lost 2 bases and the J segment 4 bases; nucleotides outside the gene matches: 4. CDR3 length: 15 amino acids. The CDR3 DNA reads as TGTGCCAGCAGCGTGGACAGGGCTGGCACCGGGGAGCTGTTTTTT. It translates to CASSVDRAGTGELFF.

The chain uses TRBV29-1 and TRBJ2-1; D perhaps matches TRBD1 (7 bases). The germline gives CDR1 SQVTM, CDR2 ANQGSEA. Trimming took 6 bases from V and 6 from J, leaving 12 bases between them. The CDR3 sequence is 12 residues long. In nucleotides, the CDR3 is TGCAGCGTCAGGGGGGTGGGCAATGAGCAGTTCTTC. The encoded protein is CSVRGVGNEQFF.

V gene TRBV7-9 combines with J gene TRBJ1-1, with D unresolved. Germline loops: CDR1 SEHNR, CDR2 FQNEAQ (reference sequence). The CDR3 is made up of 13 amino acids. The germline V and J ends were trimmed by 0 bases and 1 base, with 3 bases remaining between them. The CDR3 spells CASSLAGNTEAFF. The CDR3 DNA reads TGTGCCAGCAGCTTAGCAGGGAACACTGAAGCTTTCTTT.

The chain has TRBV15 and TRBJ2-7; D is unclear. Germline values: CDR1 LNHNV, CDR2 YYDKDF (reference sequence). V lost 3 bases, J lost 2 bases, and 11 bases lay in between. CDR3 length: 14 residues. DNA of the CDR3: TGTGCCACCAGCAGTGGAGTTGCGGCCTACGAGCAGTACTTC. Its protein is CATSSGVAAYEQYF.

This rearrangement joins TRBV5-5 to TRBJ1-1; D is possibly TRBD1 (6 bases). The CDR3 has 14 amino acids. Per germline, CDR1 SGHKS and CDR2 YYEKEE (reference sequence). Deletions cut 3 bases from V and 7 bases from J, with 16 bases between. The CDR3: CASSSLGAKGEAFF. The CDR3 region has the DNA TGTGCCAGCAGCTCCTTGGGGGCGAAGGGTGAAGCTTTCTTT.

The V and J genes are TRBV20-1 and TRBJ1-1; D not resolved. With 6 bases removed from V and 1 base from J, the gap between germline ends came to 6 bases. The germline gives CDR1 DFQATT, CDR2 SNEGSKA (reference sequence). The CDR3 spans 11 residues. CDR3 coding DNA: TGCAGTGCCTTACAGAACACTGAAGCTTTCTTT. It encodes CSALQNTEAFF.

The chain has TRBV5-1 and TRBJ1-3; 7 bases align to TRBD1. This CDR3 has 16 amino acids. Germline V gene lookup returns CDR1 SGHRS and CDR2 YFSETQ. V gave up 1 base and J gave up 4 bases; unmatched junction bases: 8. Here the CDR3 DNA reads TGCGCCAGCAGCTTGATAGGGGGCGCGACCGGAAACACCATATATTTT. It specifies CASSLIGGATGNTIYF.

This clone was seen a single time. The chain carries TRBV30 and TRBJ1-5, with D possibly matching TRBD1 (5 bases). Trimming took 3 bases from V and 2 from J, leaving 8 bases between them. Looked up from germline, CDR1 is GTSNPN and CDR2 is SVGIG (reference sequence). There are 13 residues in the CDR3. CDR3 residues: CAWRGEGNQPQHF. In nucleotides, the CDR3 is TGTGCCTGGAGGGGGGAGGGCAATCAGCCCCAGCATTTT. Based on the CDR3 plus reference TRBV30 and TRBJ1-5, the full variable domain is SQTIHQWPATLVQPVGSPLSLECTVEGTSNPNLYWYRQAAGRGLQLLFYSVGIGQISSEVPQNLSASRPQDRQFILSSKKLLLSDSGFYLCAWRGEGNQPQHFGDGTRLSIL.

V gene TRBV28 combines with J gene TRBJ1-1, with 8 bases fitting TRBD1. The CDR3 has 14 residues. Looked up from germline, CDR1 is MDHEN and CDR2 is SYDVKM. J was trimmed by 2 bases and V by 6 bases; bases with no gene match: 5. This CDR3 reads CASRGTGVNTEAFF. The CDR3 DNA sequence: TGTGCCAGCAGAGGGACAGGCGTAAACACTGAAGCTTTCTTT.

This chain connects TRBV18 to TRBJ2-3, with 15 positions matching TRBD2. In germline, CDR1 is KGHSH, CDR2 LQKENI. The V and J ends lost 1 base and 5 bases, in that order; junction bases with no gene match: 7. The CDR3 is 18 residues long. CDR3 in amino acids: CASSPRGLAGGPGDTQYF. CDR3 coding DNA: TGTGCCAGCTCACCACGCGGACTAGCGGGGGGGCCCGGAGATACGCAGTATTTT.

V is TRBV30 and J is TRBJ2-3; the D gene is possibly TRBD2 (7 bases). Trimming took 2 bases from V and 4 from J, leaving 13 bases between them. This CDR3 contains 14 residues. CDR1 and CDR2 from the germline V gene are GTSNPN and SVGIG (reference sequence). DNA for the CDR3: TGTGCCTGGAGTAGGGAGGGGGAAGCAGATACGCAGTATTTT. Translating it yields CAWSREGEADTQYF.